The 15 T cell receptor beta chains reported below all come from one sample, sequenced in a study of patients and donors after allogeneic stem cell transplantation. Using its own MiXCR run on the RT-PCR reads, TCRdb lists one record per CDR3 protein. In the table there are about 960,000 distinct CDR3 sequences, approximately 19% of which are singletons. The sample consisted of blood, either unsorted or a sorted T cell fraction (not recorded which). The receptors were gathered from a human donor who was either an allogeneic HSCT recipient or a stem cell or donor lymphocyte infusion donor (not recorded which). It is not recorded whose cells these are; they may come from a transplant donor.

This clonotype was seen only a few times. The chain links TRBV6-2 or TRBV6-3 to TRBJ2-4, with a tentative D call TRBD2 (5 bases). The CDR3 has 15 amino acids. The V end lost 0 bases, the J end lost 2 bases, and 8 bases lay between the germline ends. Germline V gives CDR1 MNHEY, CDR2 SVGEGT. The CDR3 spells CASSYSATTKNIQYF. The CDR3 DNA follows: TGTGCCAGCAGTTACTCCGCGACTACCAAAAACATTCAGTACTTC.

This rearrangement joins TRBV6-1 to TRBJ1-2, with 7 bases that match TRBD1. This CDR3 has 16 amino acids. From germline, CDR1 is MNHNS and CDR2 SASEGT. V was pared by 5 bases and J by 5 bases, with 14 bases of the junction left unmatched. CDR3 in amino acids: CASSPAHTGTAYGYTF. DNA for the CDR3: TGTGCCAGCAGTCCCGCACATACCGGGACAGCATATGGCTACACCTTC.

The chain is built from TRBV30 and TRBJ2-2; a possible D gene is TRBD2 (5 bases). V lost 3 bases to trimming and J lost 2 bases, with 10 bases between them. Germline lookup yields CDR1 GTSNPN and CDR2 SVGIG (reference sequence). The CDR3 loop spans 14 amino acids. CDR3: CAWRGLINTGELFF. The CDR3 DNA is TGTGCCTGGAGAGGACTGATAAACACCGGGGAGCTGTTTTTT.

This clonotype came up a few times. The chain recombines TRBV7-9 with TRBJ1-1; TRBD1 matches 8 bases. Germline V gene data show CDR1 as SEHNR and CDR2 as FQNEAQ (reference sequence). The CDR3 is 15 residues long. Unmatched junction bases numbered 7, after V lost 5 bases and J lost 2 bases. The CDR3 here is CASSTWTGSNTEAFF. CDR3 nucleotides: TGTGCCAGCAGCACGTGGACAGGGAGTAACACTGAAGCTTTCTTT.

The V call is TRBV29-1, the J call TRBJ1-2; tentatively, D is TRBD1 (5 bases). V lost 4 bases, J lost 7 bases, and 22 bases lay in between. The germline CDR1 and CDR2 sequences are SQVTM and ANQGSEA. This CDR3 comprises 15 residues. The CDR3 spells CSVVQPGPGRGGYTF. DNA for the CDR3: TGCAGCGTTGTTCAGCCCGGGCCCGGAAGGGGTGGCTACACCTTC.

To note about this clonotype: Just one base apart from a much larger clone, this may be a read error. V usage is TRBV10-3 and J usage is TRBJ2-1, with D unresolved. From germline, CDR1 is ENHRY and CDR2 SYGVKD. CDR3 length equals 19 residues. CDR3 DNA: TGTGCCATCAGTGAAGGGATCTACAGCACCTCGAGCTCCTGCAATGAGCAGTTCTTC. Translating it yields CAISEGIYSTSSSCNEQFF.

The chain has TRBV7-9 and TRBJ2-3; TRBD1 aligns across 9 bases. Trimming removed 4 bases from V and 6 bases from J; junction bases left unmatched: 11. CDR3 length: 16 amino acids. The V gene's germline CDR1 is SEHNR and CDR2 FQNEAQ (reference sequence). The CDR3 sequence: CASSSPRQGGKDTQYF. The CDR3 DNA is TGTGCCAGCAGCTCCCCTCGACAGGGGGGGAAGGATACGCAGTATTTT.

V gene TRBV20-1 combines with J gene TRBJ2-1; no clear D. In germline, CDR1 is DFQATT, CDR2 SNEGSKA (reference sequence). The CDR3 has 14 residues. The ends were cut back, 6 bases at V and 0 bases at J, with 12 bases in the middle. The CDR3 sequence is CSAYLLSSYNEQFF. In DNA, the CDR3 is TGCAGTGCGTATCTCCTCAGCTCCTACAATGAGCAGTTCTTC.

This chain links TRBV12-5 with TRBJ2-3; 9 bases agree with TRBD2. The CDR3 has 17 amino acids. Germline trimming cut 0 bases from V and 0 bases from J; bases unmatched to any gene: 4. From germline, CDR1 is LGHNT and CDR2 FRNRAP. The CDR3 bases are TGTGCTAGTGGTTTGGTACCACTAGCGGGCAGCACAGATACGCAGTATTTT. Translating gives CASGLVPLAGSTDTQYF.

The chain couples TRBV28 to TRBJ2-7, with a tentative D call TRBD1 (5 bases). In germline, CDR1 is MDHEN, CDR2 SYDVKM. With 6 bases removed from V and 6 bases from J, the gap between germline ends came to 24 bases. This CDR3 spans 16 amino acids. CDR3 sequence: CASSPGSISHFGEQYF. CDR3 coding DNA: TGTGCCAGCAGCCCAGGGTCTATCTCACACTTCGGCGAGCAGTACTTC.

The V gene is TRBV11-2, the J gene TRBJ2-7; D might be TRBD2 (5 bases). From germline, CDR1 is SGHAT and CDR2 FQNNGV. V shed 5 bases and J shed 6 bases, with 14 bases lying between them. This CDR3 spans 13 amino acids. The CDR3: CASSLRTLTEQYF. The CDR3 nucleotides are TGTGCCAGCAGCCTTCGGACTCTGACCGAGCAGTACTTC.

This clonotype was found many times. V usage is TRBV20-1 and J usage is TRBJ1-2; D is undetermined. Germline CDR1 and CDR2: DFQATT and SNEGSKA (reference sequence). CDR3 size: 14 residues. The ends were cut back, 0 bases at V and 4 bases at J, with 12 bases in the middle. The CDR3 nucleotides are TGCAGTGCTAGAGATTGGGGTTTAGGCTATGGCTACACCTTC. This sequence encodes CSARDWGLGYGYTF.

The V and J genes are TRBV27 and TRBJ1-2, with a possible D match to TRBD1 (6 bases). This CDR3 region has 16 residues. Trimming took off 3 bases at V and 7 bases at J, with 21 bases between the two ends. Per germline, CDR1 MNHEY and CDR2 SMNVEV (reference sequence). For the CDR3, the DNA is TGTGCCAGCAGTTTTACAGGGAGCCTTTTAATCGCTGGCTACACCTTC. As protein: CASSFTGSLLIAGYTF.

This chain connects TRBV24-1 to TRBJ2-1; D may be TRBD2 (5 bases). V was cut by 5 bases and J by 2 bases, with 12 bases left in between. Germline V gene sequence: CDR1 KGHDR, CDR2 SFDVKD. The CDR3 is 15 residues long. CDR3 in DNA: TGTGCCACCAGTGTGGCCGGAGGCCCCTACAATGAGCAGTTCTTC. Translated: CATSVAGGPYNEQFF.

This clonotype was observed many times. The V call is TRBV4-3, the J call TRBJ1-2; D is unclear. The germline CDR1 and CDR2 sequences are LGHNA and YSLEER. This CDR3 is built from 13 residues. V was cut by 0 bases and J by 4 bases, with 6 bases left in between. CDR3: CASSQEGSYGYTF. The CDR3 DNA reads TGCGCCAGCAGCCAAGAGGGGAGCTATGGCTACACCTTC.